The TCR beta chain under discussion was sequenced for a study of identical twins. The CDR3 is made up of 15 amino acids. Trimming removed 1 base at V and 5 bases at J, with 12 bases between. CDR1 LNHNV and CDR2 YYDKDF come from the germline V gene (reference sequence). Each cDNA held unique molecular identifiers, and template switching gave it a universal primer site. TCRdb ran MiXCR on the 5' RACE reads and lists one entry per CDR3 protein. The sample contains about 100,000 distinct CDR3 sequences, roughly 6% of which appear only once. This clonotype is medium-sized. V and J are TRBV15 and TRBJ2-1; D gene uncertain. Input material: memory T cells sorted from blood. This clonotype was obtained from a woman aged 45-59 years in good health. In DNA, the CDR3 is TGTGCCACCAGCAGAGCCGCTGGAGAACACAATGAGCAGTTCTTC. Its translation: CATSRAAGEHNEQFF.